Below, one T cell receptor beta chain is given with its context. This sample stems from a study of response to subunit inactivated influenza vaccine. TCRdb re-called the RT-PCR reads through MiXCR, storing one row per CDR3 protein. The data hold approximately 500,000 distinct CDR3 sequences, with under 30% observed a single time. These sequences were also reported in another study, on T cells expressing NK-cell markers. Turning to that study: UMI-tagged 5'RACE template switching yielded the TCR beta cDNA. Out of eight donors sequenced, seven tested HCMV-seropositive and the remaining one seronegative. Sorting of alpha-beta TCR T cells alone was achieved in several experiments with an anti-gamma-delta TCR antibody. The share of CD8+ T cells held by dominant NKG2C+ clonotypes was about 1.0-7.5% in several donors. The study found these clonotypes also leading the CD3+CD56-NKG2C+ fraction in a few donors.

The specimen comprised CD4+ T cells sorted from PBMCs, sampled 11 to 12 days after vaccination. The TCR comes from a man aged 50-59 years who received an inactivated influenza vaccine.

The CDR3 sequence is CASSSYSQGETQYF. The CDR3 DNA follows: TGTGCCAGCAGCTCATACAGCCAAGGGGAGACCCAGTACTTC. The chain is built from TRBV7-2 and TRBJ2-5; D ambiguous. Trimming took 4 bases from V and 5 from J, leaving 14 bases between them. This CDR3 comprises 14 residues. Germline loops: CDR1 SGHTA, CDR2 FQGNSA.